This T cell receptor beta chain emerged from a study of shared clonotypes between healthy human individuals. V shed 4 bases and J 2 bases; nucleotides not matched to a gene: 1. Germline loops: CDR1 SGHAT, CDR2 FQNNGV. CDR3 length equals 14 residues. Study outcomes and limitations: Non-shared clonotypes had lower generation probabilities than those shared by all four donors.

Profiling relied on immunoSEQ multiplex PCR, and the TCRdb table lists in-frame clones only, not all of them. Of roughly 2,000,000 clones listed, roughly 94% are singletons. Terminally differentiated effector memory CD45RA+ cells were excluded from the naive CD8 cells, which were CD45RO-negative and positively selected for CCR7. On this clone: Its specificity is unknown. The sample carries other DNA sequences with the same CDR3.

The material sequenced was naive CD8+ T cells sorted from blood. The V gene is TRBV11-2, the J gene TRBJ2-7, with TRBD1 matching 11 bases. This TCR came from a man in his late teens or twenties in good health. The CDR3 region is CASSWDRGTYEQYF. The CDR3 DNA follows: TGTGCCAGCAGCTGGGACAGGGGGACCTACGAGCAGTACTTC.